This TCR beta chain was sequenced for a study of T cells in localized non-small cell lung cancer (dated by TCRdb to 2020 to 2022). Concerning the study at large: Comparing tumors with uninvolved tumor-adjacent lungs, the study looked at the T cell repertoires of around 250 patients with early-stage NSCLC. The cohort comprised roughly 240 treatment-naïve NSCLC patients with resected, localized lung tumors. Of the NSCLC patients, approximately 130 were male and approximately 110 were female, and the mean age was approximately 66 years. The research as a whole found: Because the study design was exploratory, TCR variables were selected using unadjusted p-values without false-discovery rate correction. Longer overall survival was associated with higher T cell density in blood, whereas shorter survival was associated with higher clonality in adjacent lung. The highest T cell clonality was observed in uninvolved tumor-adjacent lung, where clonality exceeded that of tumor, suggesting that antigenic responses were more focused in uninvolved tumor-adjacent lung. Because multi-region sequencing of the tumors was not done, intratumor heterogeneity could not be ruled out. Of the top 100 tumor clones, a median of about 53 were detected in paired uninvolved adjacent lung; approximately 28 were also among that lung's top 100.

V loses 5 bases at its end and J loses 1 base; junction bases beyond the gene matches: 6. The CDR3 goes from the cysteine to the phenylalanine over 15 residues. Solely the CDR3 DNA is kept, with 45 bases framed from the first base. In the germline V gene (reference sequence), CDR1 corresponds to MNHEY and CDR2 to SMNVEV. The immunoSEQ Assay was used to sequence TCR beta CDR3 regions from DNA. In the authors' own workflow: To compute T cell density, TCR beta template counts were normalized to usable DNA, which was estimated by amplifying housekeeping genes. Using the preseqR package, richness was estimated by extrapolating to 120,000 templates for tissue samples and 400,000 templates for PBMC samples. Clonality was defined by subtracting Pielou's evenness from one. To identify tissue-enriched TCRs, differential abundance testing was run on productive amino-acid clonotypes with a minimum total count of 5 and an alpha of 0.1. The Jaccard Index and the Morisita Overlap Index were used to measure how much the repertoires overlapped between compartments. GLIPH grouped TCR beta CDR3s together with public tetramer-defined viral CDR3s, and a viral motif had to include at least three viral sequences and also show V-gene enrichment. Not all clones reach the TCRdb copy of this immuneACCESS table, which keeps in-frame sequences only. Checked studies attribute under half of the gap to unresolved V genes and leave the rest unexplained. V and J calls plus clone size are reproduced from that table; the DNA served to infer D and trimming. This sample is represented by 45,000 to 60,000 clones; roughly 80% of them were singletons. The leading ten clones occupy around 4% of the sample.

At diagnosis, peripheral blood, uninvolved tumor-adjacent lung and tumor were collected and stored as a combination of fresh-frozen and FFPE material. For TCR repertoire profiling, blood samples were analyzed in the form of peripheral blood mononuclear cells. In its sample, this clone was seen once. Its binding antigen is unknown. Per-base quality was not reported, and no clone a single base away is much larger than it. Sequenced here: PBMCs, sampled before any cancer treatment. The chain joins TRBV27 to TRBJ2-5, with 8 central nucleotides matching TRBD1. The receptor comes from a woman aged 40-69 years with stage II lung adenocarcinoma. The CDR3 sequence is CASSTFGTGQETQYF. Here is the DNA: TGTGCCAGCAGTACATTTGGGACAGGCCAAGAGACCCAGTACTTC.